This paragraph reports one T cell receptor (beta chain). The germline V gene encodes CDR1 MGHRA and CDR2 YSYEKL. The CDR3 is 14 residues long. Trimming took 3 bases from V and 4 from J; bases not matched to a gene: 5. The data originate from a study of beta chain features in type 1 diabetes. cDNA synthesis used the whole RNA isolate, giving expressed TCRB sequences. Clones were read by immunoSEQ multiplex PCR, and TCRdb kept only the in-frame ones, dropping some. The sample carries roughly 140,000 clones, roughly 11% recorded once. The rearrangement uses TRBV4-1 and TRBJ2-7; 8 bases line up with TRBD2. The clonotype comes from a man younger than 35 in good health. Material for sequencing was central memory CD4+ T cells from blood. The CDR3, as DNA: TGCGCCAGCAGCCACCTCAGCGGGAGTTACGAGCAGTACTTC. Protein: CASSHLSGSYEQYF.